This TCR beta chain was identified during a study of T cells in Graves' hyperthyroidism and ophthalmopathy. There were TCR beta CDR3 regions amplified from RNA transcripts. The study used the HTBI primer set for a first-round RT-PCR of the TCR CDR3. TCRdb reprocessed the multiplex PCR reads via MiXCR and lists one record per CDR3 protein. The sample contains fewer than 900,000 distinct CDR3 sequences, around 20% of which appear only once. With respect to this clonotype: Its specificity is not known.

Overall study findings and caveats: Blood also held most thyroid clonotypes expanded beyond 0.001.

This CDR3 is built from 17 residues. Trimming stripped 0 bases from V and 0 bases from J, with 13 bases between. Germline values: CDR1 LNHDA, CDR2 SQIVND (reference sequence). Aged 18 to 65, the patients had hyperthyroidism that was newly diagnosed and had lasted under 2 months. The source of this sequence is a woman aged 50 to 65 with Graves' hyperthyroidism that later progressed to Graves' ophthalmopathy. Sequencing was done on a sample of blood. J is TRBJ2-3 and V is TRBV19; unclear D gene. As DNA, the CDR3 is TGTGCCAGTAGTATAGAAGCCTGGACCGGCAGCACAGATACGCAGTATTTT. Translation gives CASSIEAWTGSTDTQYF.